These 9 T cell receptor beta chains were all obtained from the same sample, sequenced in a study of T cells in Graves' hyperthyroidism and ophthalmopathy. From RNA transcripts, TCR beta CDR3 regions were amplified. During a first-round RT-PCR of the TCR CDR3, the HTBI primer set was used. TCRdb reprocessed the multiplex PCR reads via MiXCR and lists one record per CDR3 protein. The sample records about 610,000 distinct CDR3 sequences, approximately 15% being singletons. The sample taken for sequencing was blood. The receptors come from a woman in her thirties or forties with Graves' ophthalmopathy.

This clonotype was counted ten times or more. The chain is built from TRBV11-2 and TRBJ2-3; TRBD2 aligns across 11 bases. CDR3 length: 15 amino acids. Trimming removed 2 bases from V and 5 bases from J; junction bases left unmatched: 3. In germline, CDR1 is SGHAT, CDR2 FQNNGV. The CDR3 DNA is TGTGCCAGCAGCTTAACTAGCGGGAGAGGAGATACGCAGTATTTT. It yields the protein CASSLTSGRGDTQYF.

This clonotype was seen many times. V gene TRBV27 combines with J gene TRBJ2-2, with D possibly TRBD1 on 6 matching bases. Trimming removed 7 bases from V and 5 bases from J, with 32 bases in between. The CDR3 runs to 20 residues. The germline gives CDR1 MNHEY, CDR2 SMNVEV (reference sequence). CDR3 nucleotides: TGTGCCAGCACGACTGAAGAAACCCGTAGAAGAACAGGGTGGACCGGGGAGCTGTTTTTT. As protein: CASTTEETRRRTGWTGELFF.

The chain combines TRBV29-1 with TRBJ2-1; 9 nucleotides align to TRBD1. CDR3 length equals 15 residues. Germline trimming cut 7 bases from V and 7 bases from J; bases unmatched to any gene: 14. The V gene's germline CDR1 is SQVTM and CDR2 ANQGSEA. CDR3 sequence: CSEVPGTGSFNEQFF. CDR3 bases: TGCAGCGAAGTCCCCGGGACAGGGTCGTTTAATGAGCAGTTCTTC.

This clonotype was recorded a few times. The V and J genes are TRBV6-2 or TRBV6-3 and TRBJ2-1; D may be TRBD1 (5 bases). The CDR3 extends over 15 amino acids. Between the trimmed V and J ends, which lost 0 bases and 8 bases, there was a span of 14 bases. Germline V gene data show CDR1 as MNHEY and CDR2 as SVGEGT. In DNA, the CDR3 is TGTGCCAGCAGTTACTCGTATAGACAGCGATATGAGCAGTTCTTC. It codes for CASSYSYRQRYEQFF.

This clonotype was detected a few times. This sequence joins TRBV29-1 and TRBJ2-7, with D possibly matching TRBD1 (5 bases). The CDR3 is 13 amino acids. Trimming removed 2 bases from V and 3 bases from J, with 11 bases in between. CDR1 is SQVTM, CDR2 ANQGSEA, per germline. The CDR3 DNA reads TGCAGCGTTGAATCGAGGCAGGGCTACGAGCAGTACTTC. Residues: CSVESRQGYEQYF.

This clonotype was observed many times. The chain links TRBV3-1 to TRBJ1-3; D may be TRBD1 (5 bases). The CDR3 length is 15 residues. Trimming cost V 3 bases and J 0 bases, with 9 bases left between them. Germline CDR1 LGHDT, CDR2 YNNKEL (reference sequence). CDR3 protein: CASSHWGSSGNTIYF. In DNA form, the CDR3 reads TGTGCCAGCAGCCATTGGGGGAGCTCTGGAAACACCATATATTTT.

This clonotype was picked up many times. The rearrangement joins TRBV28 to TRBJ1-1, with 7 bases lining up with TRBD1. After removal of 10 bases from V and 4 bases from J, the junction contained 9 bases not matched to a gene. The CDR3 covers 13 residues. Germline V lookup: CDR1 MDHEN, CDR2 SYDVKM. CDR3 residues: CAITGTASTEAFF. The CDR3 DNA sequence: TGTGCCATCACCGGGACAGCAAGCACTGAAGCTTTCTTT.

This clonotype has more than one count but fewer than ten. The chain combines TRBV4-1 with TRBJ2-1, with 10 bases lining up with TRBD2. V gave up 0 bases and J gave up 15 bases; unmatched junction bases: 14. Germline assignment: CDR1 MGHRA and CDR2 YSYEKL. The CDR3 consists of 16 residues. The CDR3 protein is CASSQDSSLSGRTRFF. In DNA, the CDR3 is TGCGCCAGCAGCCAAGATTCCTCTCTTAGCGGGAGGACCCGGTTCTTC.

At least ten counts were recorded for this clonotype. CDR3 DNA sequence: TGTGCCAGCACAGTAGGAGGCAATGAGCAGTTCTTC. As protein: CASTVGGNEQFF. The gene calls are TRBV2 and TRBJ2-1; D possibly corresponds to TRBD2 (5 bases). This CDR3 has 12 amino acids. Germline loops: CDR1 SNHLY, CDR2 FYNNEI. V was shortened by 7 bases and J by 6 bases, with 10 bases between the two germline ends. Looking up the rest from reference TRBV2 and TRBJ2-1 gives the full variable domain: EPEVTQTPSHQVTQMGQEVILRCVPISNHLYFYWYRQILGQKVEFLVSFYNNEISEKSEIFDDQFSVERPDGSNFTLKIRSTKLEDSAMYFCASTVGGNEQFFGPGTRLTVL.